These T cell receptor beta chains were read from a single sample in a study of blood T cell repertoires in COVID-19. The table came from immunoSEQ multiplex PCR; TCRdb's copy has only in-frame clones and leaves some out. The repertoire consists of 200,000 to 250,000 clones, with about 84% occurring once and the leading ten covering around 13%. Sequenced: peripheral blood. These receptors were obtained from a human donor in a cohort sampled during active COVID-19. The CDR3 runs from the conserved cysteine through the conserved F or W.

J: TRBJ1-2; V: TRBV5-1; CDR3: CASSLDNRATGYGYTF
J: TRBJ1-2; V: TRBV19; CDR3: CASSSGHGESHTF
J: TRBJ2-3; V: TRBV20-1; CDR3: CSASVSGSESDTQYF
J: TRBJ1-1; V: TRBV7-6; CDR3: CASSLDRGTEAFF
J: TRBJ1-2; V: TRBV7-2; CDR3: CASSGGTGGSGYTF
J: TRBJ2-3; V: TRBV28; CDR3: CASSTGTSGLALDTQYF
J: TRBJ1-6; V: TRBV30; CDR3: CAWSVSLGGSPLHF
J: TRBJ2-2; V: TRBV5-1; CDR3: CASSAPGLAFTGELFF
J: TRBJ2-1; V: TRBV5-4; CDR3: CASSFGQGASEQFF
J: TRBJ2-1; V: TRBV9; CDR3: CASSPGLADYNEQFF
J: TRBJ2-3; V: TRBV20-1; CDR3: CSARIVDTQYF